The rows below give T cell receptor beta chains drawn from one sample of a study of blood T cell dynamics during melanoma immunotherapy. TCRdb's table, derived via immunoSEQ multiplex PCR, lists solely in-frame clones and lacks some. This table holds about 12,000 clones, more than 75% found once. The source material was blood, sampled from a patient treated with checkpoint blockade. The receptors shown here come from a human donor with melanoma. The CDR3 runs from the conserved cysteine through the conserved F or W. A D gene is named only where the DNA matches it firmly. Clone size is not always given. Where it is, it says once, few, many or a class for expanded clones.

>TRBV7-2|TRBJ1-1|.|.
TGTGCCAGCAGCCCAAAACAGGGAGAGGTTGAAGCTTTCTTT
CASSPKQGEVEAFF
>TRBV9|TRBJ2-3|.|.
TGTGCCAGCAGCGTAGGCGGGGTAGATACGCAGTATTTT
CASSVGGVDTQYF
>TRBV2|TRBJ1-4|TRBD1|.
TGTGCCAGCAGTGAAGCGACAGGGGGCGCGTATGAAAAACTGTTTTTT
CASSEATGGAYEKLFF
>TRBV2|TRBJ2-3|TRBD1|.
TGTGCCAGCAGAGGGACAGGAACAGATACGCAGTATTTT
CASRGTGTDTQYF
>TRBV30|TRBJ1-1|.|.
TGTGCCTGGAGTCCCGGGACTCAGACCACTGAAGCTTTCTTT
CAWSPGTQTTEAFF
>TRBV19|TRBJ1-2|.|.
TGTGCCAGTAGATTCGCCTCGGGCCCCTTAGGGTATGGCTACACCTTC
CASRFASGPLGYGYTF
>TRBV18|TRBJ1-6|.|.
TGTGCCAGCTCACCAACAGGGCGCAATTCACCCCTCCACTTT
CASSPTGRNSPLHF
>TRBV19|TRBJ2-7|TRBD2|.
TGTGCCAGTAGTATGTTGGGGGGGAGAGACGAGCAGTACTTC
CASSMLGGRDEQYF
>TRBV7-2|TRBJ2-1|.|.
TGTGCCAGCAGCTCATCCGGGACTGGCTCCTACAATGAGCAGTTCTTC
CASSSSGTGSYNEQFF
>TRBV7-2|TRBJ1-5|.|.
TGTGCCAGCAGCCCCCGATCGGGGAGCAATCAGCCCCAGCATTTT
CASSPRSGSNQPQHF
>TRBV27|TRBJ1-1|.|.
TGTGCCAGCAGACTTTTGGGGGGCGGGTCCACTGAAGCTTTCTTT
CASRLLGGGSTEAFF
>TRBV11-2|TRBJ2-1|.|.
TGTGCCAGCAGCTTCCAGGGGAGTAATGAGCAGTTCTTC
CASSFQGSNEQFF
>TRBV7-7|TRBJ2-5|.|.
TGTGCCAGCAGCTTAAACAGGAACCAAGAGACCCAGTACTTC
CASSLNRNQETQYF
>TRBV30|TRBJ1-2|TRBD1|.
TGTGCCTGGGGGACAGGGTCGGGAGGCTACACCTTC
CAWGTGSGGYTF
>TRBV6-1|TRBJ2-5|.|.
TGTGCCAGCAGTGGGACTTTCGGGGAGACCCAGTACTTC
CASSGTFGETQYF
>TRBV6-5|TRBJ2-1|.|.
TGTGCCAGCAGTTACGGGAGCTCCTACAATGAGCAGTTCTTC
CASSYGSSYNEQFF
>TRBV11-2|TRBJ1-1|.|.
TGTGCCAGCAGCCGAGATAACACTGAAGCTTTCTTT
CASSRDNTEAFF
>TRBV7-8|TRBJ1-1|.|.
TGTGCCAGCAGCTTAGGAGAAACTGAAGCTTTCTTT
CASSLGETEAFF
>TRBV5-4|TRBJ2-7|TRBD2|.
TGTGCCAGCAGCTTGGGGGGCGGGAGGGCCATTTACGAGCAGTACTTC
CASSLGGGRAIYEQYF
>TRBV21-1|TRBJ1-2|.|.
TGTGCCAGCAGCCAAAAGGGGGATGGCTACACCTTC
CASSQKGDGYTF
>TRBV7-3|TRBJ1-1|TRBD1|once
TGTGCCAGCAGCCCTTTCACAGGGGACACTGAAGCTTTCTTT
CASSPFTGDTEAFF
>TRBV19|TRBJ1-2|.|few
TGTGCCAGTAGTATAGGATTCCGGGATCCCTATGGCTACACCTTC
CASSIGFRDPYGYTF
>TRBV6-6|TRBJ2-7|TRBD2|.
TGTGCCAGCAGTATTCGGGAGGCCACCTACGAGCAGCACTTC
CASSIREATYEQHF
>TRBV11-2|TRBJ2-1|.|.
TGTGCCAGCAGCGAGGACGGGTACAATGAGCAGTTCTTC
CASSEDGYNEQFF
>TRBV7-2|TRBJ2-5|.|.
TGTGCCAGCAGCTCGTCCGAGACCCAGTACTTC
CASSSSETQYF
>TRBV10-3|TRBJ2-7|TRBD2|.
TGTGCCATCAGTGGTGGACTAGCGGGAGACGAGCAGTACTTC
CAISGGLAGDEQYF
>TRBV19|TRBJ2-7|TRBD1|.
TGTGCCAGTAGTAGAAAGACAGGGGGCCAAGGAATCTACGAGCAGTACTTC
CASSRKTGGQGIYEQYF
>TRBV6-1|TRBJ2-5|TRBD1|.
TGTGCCAGCGGGACAGGCAACCAAGAGACCCAGTACTTC
CASGTGNQETQYF
>TRBV6-1|TRBJ1-2|TRBD1|few
TGTGCCAGCAGTGAAGTACAGGGGATGCGGCACCGATATGGCTACACCTTC
CASSEVQGMRHRYGYTF
>TRBV5-1|TRBJ2-5|TRBD1|.
TGCGCCAGCAGCCATCAAGACAGGGTATCGGGGGAGACCCAGTACTTC
CASSHQDRVSGETQYF
>TRBV1|TRBJ1-4|.|.
TGCACCAGCAGCCAAGATCGCGGACAGGGAATGCCAAAACTGTTTTTT
CTSSQDRGQGMPKLFF
>TRBV25-1|TRBJ2-1|.|.
TGTGCCAGCAGTGCCTCCCTAGGGGTGGGAGGCAATGAGCAGTTCTTC
CASSASLGVGGNEQFF
>TRBV19|TRBJ1-4|TRBD1|.
TGTGCCAGTAGTCCCCAGGGGGCTGGTAATGAAAAACTGTTTTTT
CASSPQGAGNEKLFF
>TRBV5-6|TRBJ2-7|TRBD2|.
TGTGCCAGCAGCTTCTACCAGCGGGAGACCCACGAGCAGTACTTC
CASSFYQRETHEQYF
>TRBV11-1|TRBJ2-2|.|.
TGTGCCAGCAGCACCAGCTGGGGGAGCACCGGGGAGCTGTTTTTT
CASSTSWGSTGELFF
>TRBV2|TRBJ1-2|.|.
TGTGCCAGCAGTGGCGGGTATGGCTACACCTTC
CASSGGYGYTF
>TRBV6-5|TRBJ1-1|TRBD1|.
TGTGCCAGCATCGACCAGGGGGCTGGGACTGAAGCTTTCTTT
CASIDQGAGTEAFF
>TRBV27|TRBJ2-7|TRBD1|.
TGTGCCAGCAGTTTATCGACAGGGGGATACGAGCAGTACTTC
CASSLSTGGYEQYF
>TRBV30|TRBJ2-1|.|.
TGTGCCTGGTGGGGGGAGGCTTCTTCCTCCTACAATGAGCAGTTCTTC
CAWWGEASSSYNEQFF
>TRBV9|TRBJ2-1|.|.
TGTGCCAGCAGCGTAGGGCCCCGGGGAGATGAGCAGTTCTTC
CASSVGPRGDEQFF
>TRBV30|TRBJ2-7|.|medium-sized
TGTGCCTGGAGTATATACTCCCCCTACGAGCAGTACTTC
CAWSIYSPYEQYF
>TRBV7-9|TRBJ2-7|.|.
TGTGCCAGCAGCTTCCCAGGGCCCCGAGTCGAGCAGTACTTC
CASSFPGPRVEQYF
>TRBV5-5|TRBJ2-1|TRBD2|.
TGTGCCAGCAGCTTACAACTAGCGGGAGGCCCGGGGGTCTACAATGAGCAGTTCTTC
CASSLQLAGGPGVYNEQFF
>TRBV29-1|TRBJ2-7|.|.
TGCAGCGTTCAAACAGGGATCGAGCAGTACTTC
CSVQTGIEQYF
>TRBV7-3|TRBJ1-2|.|.
TGTGCCAGCAGCTCCGGGCCCGAATATGGCTACACCTTC
CASSSGPEYGYTF
>TRBV19|TRBJ1-4|.|.
TGTGCCAGTAGTATCCAGGGTGCTGGTGAAAAACTGTTTTTT
CASSIQGAGEKLFF
>TRBV30|TRBJ1-5|.|.
TGTGCCTGGAGTGAGGGGGTAGATAGCAATCAGCCCCAGCATTTT
CAWSEGVDSNQPQHF